These 19 T cell receptor beta chains were sequenced from one sample in a study of identical twins. TCRdb itself ran the 5' RACE reads through MiXCR, one entry per CDR3 protein. The profile covers around 240,000 distinct CDR3 sequences, with 7% appearing a single time and 3% to 4% taken by the ten largest. These data also formed part of another study, on yellow fever vaccine responses in identical twins.

Material for sequencing was memory (CD45RO+) T cells sorted from blood. Source of these receptors: a young woman in good health.

This clonotype was counted many times. The V gene is TRBV7-9, the J gene TRBJ2-1; the match to TRBD2 covers 9 bases. The CDR3 totals 16 residues. The germline V gene encodes CDR1 SEHNR and CDR2 FQNEAQ (reference sequence). V lost 4 bases to trimming and J lost 6 bases; unmatched junction nucleotides: 10. The DNA of the CDR3 is TGTGCCAGCAGCTCAGAGGCCAGCGGGGGGACCAATGAGCAGTTCTTC. Residues: CASSSEASGGTNEQFF.

This clonotype was observed many times. A junction end diverges from the germline sequence, so it may reflect a read error. This rearrangement joins TRBV20-1 to TRBJ1-1, with D maybe TRBD1 (6 bases). This CDR3 comprises 12 residues. The germline gives CDR1 DFQATT, CDR2 SNEGSKA (reference sequence). In nucleotides, the CDR3 is TGCAGTGCAAGAGAGGGGGGCACTGAAGCTTTCTTT. It translates to CSAREGGTEAFF.

This clonotype was counted many times. This chain uses TRBV7-8 with TRBJ2-1, with 9 bases aligning to TRBD2. The CDR3 spans 15 residues. Germline CDR1 is SGHVS and CDR2 is FQNEAQ. V dropped 2 bases and J dropped 6; count of bases not matched to a gene: 5. CDR3 sequence: CASSLLAGGLNEQFF. CDR3 bases: TGTGCCAGCAGCTTATTGGCGGGGGGGCTCAATGAGCAGTTCTTC.

This clonotype was seen a few times. V is TRBV18 and J is TRBJ2-1, with unresolved D. Germline CDR1 KGHSH, CDR2 LQKENI. The V and J ends lost 4 bases and 0 bases respectively, with 16 bases between them. The CDR3 totals 17 residues. CDR3 DNA sequence: TGTGCCAGCTCACAAACGACCCCACCGAGCTCCTACAATGAGCAGTTCTTC. It codes for CASSQTTPPSSYNEQFF. Together with reference TRBV18 and TRBJ2-1, the CDR3 gives the full variable domain: NAGVMQNPRHLVRRRGQEARLRCSPMKGHSHVYWYRQLPEEGLKFMVYLQKENIIDESGMPKERFSAEFPKEGPSILRIQQVVRGDSAAYFCASSQTTPPSSYNEQFFGPGTRLTVL.

At least ten counts were recorded for this clonotype. This chain joins TRBV12-3 or TRBV12-4 and TRBJ1-5; no firm D call. This CDR3 has 13 residues. Trimming shortened V by 6 bases and J by 6 bases, and 12 bases separated the two germline ends. This CDR3 reads CASRALEGQPQHF. CDR3 DNA sequence: TGTGCCAGCAGGGCCCTTGAGGGTCAGCCCCAGCATTTT.

The table lists this clonotype with a few counts. The chain employs TRBV18 and TRBJ1-2; 8 bases fit TRBD1. The V and J ends lost 3 bases and 2 bases, in that order; junction bases with no gene match: 5. CDR3 length: 15 amino acids. CDR1 is KGHSH, CDR2 LQKENI, per germline. Written as DNA, the CDR3 is TGTGCCAGCTCACCCGGACAGGGTCTCAACTATGGCTACACCTTC. Translation: CASSPGQGLNYGYTF. Variable domain in full (rest from reference TRBV18 and TRBJ1-2): NAGVMQNPRHLVRRRGQEARLRCSPMKGHSHVYWYRQLPEEGLKFMVYLQKENIIDESGMPKERFSAEFPKEGPSILRIQQVVRGDSAAYFCASSPGQGLNYGYTFGSGTRLTVV.

The sample holds a few counts of this clonotype. The V gene is TRBV6-5, the J gene TRBJ2-5; D remains ambiguous. The CDR3 length is 14 residues. With 2 bases removed from V and 5 bases from J, the gap between germline ends came to 12 bases. CDR1 and CDR2 (germline): MNHEY, SVGAGI. CDR3 DNA: TGTGCCAGCAGTTACAGGTGGCTAGTGGAGACCCAGTACTTC. Amino acids: CASSYRWLVETQYF.

This clonotype was counted a few times. The chain couples TRBV7-8 to TRBJ1-1, with unresolved D. The germline V and J ends were trimmed by 1 base and 1 base, with 10 bases remaining between them. The CDR3 sequence is 15 residues long. Germline CDR1 reads SGHVS; CDR2 reads FQNEAQ. This CDR3 is CASSLESPANTEAFF. In DNA, the CDR3 is TGTGCCAGCAGCTTAGAGTCGCCAGCGAACACTGAAGCTTTCTTT.

This clonotype has a count of ten or more. One junction end disagrees with the germline gene, perhaps due to a read error. CDR3 sequence reads: CASREAGHAGNTIYF. The CDR3 DNA reads as TGTGCCAGCAGGGAAGCAGGTCATGCTGGAAACACCATATATTTT. The chain carries TRBV6-1 and TRBJ1-3; D unresolved. CDR1 is MNHNS, CDR2 SASEGT, per germline. This CDR3 region has 15 residues.

The genes are TRBV27 and TRBJ2-5, with 10 bases identical to TRBD2. J was trimmed by 3 bases and V by 5 bases; bases with no gene match: 12. CDR1 is MNHEY and CDR2 is SMNVEV in the germline V gene (reference sequence). The CDR3 is 17 residues long. The CDR3 spells CASSPRYPTSGKETQYF. CDR3 DNA sequence: TGTGCCAGCAGTCCTAGGTACCCCACTAGCGGGAAAGAGACCCAGTACTTC.

This clonotype was observed at least ten times. The genes are TRBV20-1 and TRBJ2-5; TRBD2 agrees at 9 bases. The CDR3 has 13 residues. Germline V gene sequence: CDR1 DFQATT, CDR2 SNEGSKA (reference sequence). With V trimmed by 2 bases and J by 4 bases, 2 bases remained unmatched. The CDR3 loop reads CSARRGRAETQYF. The CDR3 DNA reads as TGCAGTGCTAGACGCGGGAGGGCAGAGACCCAGTACTTC.

This clonotype has only a few counts. The chain couples TRBV2 to TRBJ2-4, with 11 bases fitting TRBD2. This CDR3 contains 16 residues. V lost 6 bases, J lost 0 bases, and 4 bases stayed unmatched. The V gene's germline CDR1 is SNHLY and CDR2 FYNNEI. For the CDR3, the DNA is TGTGCCAGCAGGCTAGCGGGGGGAATAGCCAAAAACATTCAGTACTTC. Translated, it gives CASRLAGGIAKNIQYF.

This clonotype was observed many times. The V call is TRBV5-1, the J call TRBJ1-2, with D perhaps TRBD1 (5 bases). Germline-derived CDR1 and CDR2 are SGHRS and YFSETQ. V was trimmed by 4 bases and J by 2 bases, leaving 12 bases between them. CDR3 size: 14 residues. This chain's CDR3 is CASSRDDQNYGYTF. CDR3 bases: TGCGCCAGCAGCCGGGACGATCAAAACTATGGCTACACCTTC.

This clonotype was seen more than once but under ten times. The chain combines TRBV4-2 with TRBJ2-2; 12 bases agree with TRBD1. Germline CDR1 LGHNA, CDR2 YNFKEQ. There are 17 residues in the CDR3. V gave up 2 bases and J gave up 12 bases; unmatched junction bases: 13. CDR3 nucleotides: TGTGCCAGCAGCCAACCCCTCCCGGGACAGGGGGCCTCTAAGCTGTTTTTT. Encoded protein: CASSQPLPGQGASKLFF.

This clonotype has ten or more counts. The chain combines TRBV5-1 with TRBJ2-7; 13 bases are a match to TRBD2. The germline gives CDR1 SGHRS, CDR2 YFSETQ. CDR3 size: 15 residues. The V and J ends lost 4 bases and 5 bases, in that order; junction bases with no gene match: 6. CDR3 region: CASSRTSGRADEQYF. CDR3 nucleotides: TGCGCCAGCAGCAGAACTAGCGGGAGGGCCGACGAGCAGTACTTC.

In its sample, this clonotype ranks as medium-sized. The CDR3 DNA sequence: TGCAGTGCGAGAGAACAGGGCGAGTACGAGCAGTACGTC. Its protein product is CSAREQGEYEQYV. This chain links TRBV20-1 with TRBJ2-7; TRBD1 might be the D (6 bases). In germline, CDR1 is DFQATT, CDR2 SNEGSKA (reference sequence). CDR3 length equals 13 residues.

The V and J genes are TRBV19 and TRBJ2-2; perhaps TRBD2 as D (6 bases). Per germline, CDR1 LNHDA and CDR2 SQIVND (reference sequence). Trimming stripped 5 bases from V and 0 bases from J, with 25 bases between. The CDR3 extends over 20 amino acids. CDR3 protein: CASSAGRTLTGMANTGELFF. The CDR3 bases are TGTGCCAGTAGTGCGGGACGGACTCTGACGGGAATGGCGAACACCGGGGAGCTGTTTTTT.

This clonotype was recorded many times. The chain links TRBV5-8 to TRBJ1-5; TRBD1 is a possible D gene (6 bases). This CDR3 is 15 amino acids long. CDR1 and CDR2 from the germline V gene are SGHTS and YDEGEE. The V end lost 3 bases, the J end lost 2 bases, and 12 bases lay between the germline ends. The CDR3 nucleotides are TGTGCCAGCAGCTGGGTCGGGGGCGGCAATCAGCCCCAGCATTTT. Its protein product is CASSWVGGGNQPQHF.

The sample holds many counts of this clonotype. The V call is TRBV29-1, the J call TRBJ2-3; 9 bases line up with TRBD2. Germline lookup yields CDR1 SQVTM and CDR2 ANQGSEA. The CDR3 covers 16 residues. The V segment lost 6 bases and the J segment 2 bases; nucleotides outside the gene matches: 12. The DNA of the CDR3 is TGCAGCGTAGACCCCCTAGCGGGGCGGAACACAGATACGCAGTATTTT. This codes for CSVDPLAGRNTDTQYF.